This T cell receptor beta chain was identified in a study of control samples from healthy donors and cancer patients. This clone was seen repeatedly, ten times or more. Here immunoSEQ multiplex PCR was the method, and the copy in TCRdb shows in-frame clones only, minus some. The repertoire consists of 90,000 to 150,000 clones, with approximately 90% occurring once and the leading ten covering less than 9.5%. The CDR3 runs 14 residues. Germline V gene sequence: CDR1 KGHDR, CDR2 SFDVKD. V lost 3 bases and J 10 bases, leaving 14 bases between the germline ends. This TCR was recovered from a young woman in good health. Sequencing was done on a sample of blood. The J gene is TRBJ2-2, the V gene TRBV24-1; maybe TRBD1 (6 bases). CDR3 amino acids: CATSDLWDTAELFF. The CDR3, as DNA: TGTGCCACCAGTGATCTTTGGGACACGGCGGAGCTGTTTTTT.